This TCR beta chain was documented in a study of radiotherapy plus CTLA-4 blockade in lung cancer. About the research overall: The study recorded objective responses in less than 20% of patients and disease control in about 30%.

Whole-study findings and limits: There was expansion of tumor-derived TCR clones in blood after radiotherapy plus ipilimumab.

Chemo-refractory metastatic non-small-cell lung cancer patients underwent focal radiation alongside CTLA-4 blockade with ipilimumab. The data were produced by immunoSEQ multiplex PCR, yet TCRdb's version contains in-frame clones alone and is incomplete. The top ten clones hold about 5.3% of a sample with around 99,000 clones, almost 90% of them seen once. Concerning this clone: Its antigen is unknown.

The CDR3 loop spans 13 amino acids. Looked up from germline, CDR1 is WNHNN and CDR2 is SYGVQD (reference sequence). V dropped 6 bases and J dropped 6 bases, with 11 bases sitting between them. This TCR came from a human donor with non-small cell lung cancer that progressed on radiotherapy plus ipilimumab. Sequenced material: peripheral blood, taken from a patient treated with radiotherapy plus ipilimumab. The chain recombines TRBV10-1 with TRBJ2-2; D unclear. The CDR3 nucleotides read TGCGCCAGCAGCACAAAGGTGTCCGGGGAGCTGTTTTTT. As protein: CASSTKVSGELFF.